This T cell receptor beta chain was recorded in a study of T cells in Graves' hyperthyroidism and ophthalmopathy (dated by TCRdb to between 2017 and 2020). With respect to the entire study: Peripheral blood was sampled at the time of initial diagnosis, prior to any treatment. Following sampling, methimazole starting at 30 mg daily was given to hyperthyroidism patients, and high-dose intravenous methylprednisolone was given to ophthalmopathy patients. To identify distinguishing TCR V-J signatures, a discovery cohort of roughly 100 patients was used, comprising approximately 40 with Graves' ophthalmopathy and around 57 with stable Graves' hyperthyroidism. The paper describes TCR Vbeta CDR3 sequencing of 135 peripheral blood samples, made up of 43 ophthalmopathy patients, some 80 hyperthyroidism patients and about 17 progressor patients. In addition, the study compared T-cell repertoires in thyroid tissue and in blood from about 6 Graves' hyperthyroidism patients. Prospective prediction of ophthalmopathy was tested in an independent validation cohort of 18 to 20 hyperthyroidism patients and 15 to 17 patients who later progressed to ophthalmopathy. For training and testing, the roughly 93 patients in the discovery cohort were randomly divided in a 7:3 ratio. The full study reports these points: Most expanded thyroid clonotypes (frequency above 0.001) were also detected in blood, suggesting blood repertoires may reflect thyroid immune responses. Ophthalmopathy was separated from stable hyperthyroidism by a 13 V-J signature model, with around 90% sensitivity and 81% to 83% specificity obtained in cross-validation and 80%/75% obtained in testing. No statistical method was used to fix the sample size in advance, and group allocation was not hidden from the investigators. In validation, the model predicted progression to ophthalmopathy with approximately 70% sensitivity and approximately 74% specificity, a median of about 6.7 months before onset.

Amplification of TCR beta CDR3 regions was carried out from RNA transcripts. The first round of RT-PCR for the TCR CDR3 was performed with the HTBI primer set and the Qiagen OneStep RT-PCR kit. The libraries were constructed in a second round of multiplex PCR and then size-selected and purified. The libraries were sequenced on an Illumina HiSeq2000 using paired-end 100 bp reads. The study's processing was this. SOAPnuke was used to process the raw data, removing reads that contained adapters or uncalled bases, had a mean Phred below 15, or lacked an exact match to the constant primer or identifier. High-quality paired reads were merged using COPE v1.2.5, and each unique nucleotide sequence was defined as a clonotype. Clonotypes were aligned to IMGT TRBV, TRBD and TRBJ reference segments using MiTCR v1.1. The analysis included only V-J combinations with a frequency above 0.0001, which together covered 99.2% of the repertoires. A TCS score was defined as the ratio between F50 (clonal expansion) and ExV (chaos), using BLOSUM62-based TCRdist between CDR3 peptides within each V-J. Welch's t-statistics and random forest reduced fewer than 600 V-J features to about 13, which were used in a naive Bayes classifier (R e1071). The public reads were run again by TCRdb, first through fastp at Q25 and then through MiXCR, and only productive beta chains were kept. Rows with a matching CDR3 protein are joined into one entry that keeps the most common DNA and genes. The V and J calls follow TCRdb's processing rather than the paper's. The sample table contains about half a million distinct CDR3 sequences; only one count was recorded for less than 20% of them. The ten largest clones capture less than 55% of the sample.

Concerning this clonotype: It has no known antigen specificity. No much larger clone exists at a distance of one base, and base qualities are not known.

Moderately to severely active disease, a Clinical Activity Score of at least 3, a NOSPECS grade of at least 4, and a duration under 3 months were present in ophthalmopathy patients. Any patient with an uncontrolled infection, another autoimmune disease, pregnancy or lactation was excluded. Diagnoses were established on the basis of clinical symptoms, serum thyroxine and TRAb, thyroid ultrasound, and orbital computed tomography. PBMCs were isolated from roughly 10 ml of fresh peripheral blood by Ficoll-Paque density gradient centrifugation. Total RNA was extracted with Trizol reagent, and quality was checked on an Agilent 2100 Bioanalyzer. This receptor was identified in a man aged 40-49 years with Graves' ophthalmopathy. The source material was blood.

The nucleotides read TGTGCCAGCAAGGGACAGGGTGTCTACTATGGCTACACCTTC. It translates as CASKGQGVYYGYTF. This chain joins TRBV28 to TRBJ1-2; TRBD1 matches 9 bases in the middle. From the cysteine up to the phenylalanine, the CDR3 has a length of 14 residues. CDR3 DNA only is kept here, 42 bases in frame from base 1. Based on the germline V gene, the CDR1 and CDR2 sequences are MDHEN and SYDVKM. V loses 7 bases at its end and J loses 3 bases; junction bases beyond the gene matches: 6.